Sequencing of this TCR beta chain was carried out in a study of blood T cell repertoires in COVID-19. Study background: Researchers got acute and convalescent COVID-19 samples from the United States, Italy and Spain.

Only in-frame clones appear in the TCRdb table, and some are missing; sequencing was by immunoSEQ multiplex PCR. There are under 400,000 clones in the sample; approximately 90% occur only once, and under 2% lies in the top ten. Trimming at V came to 4 bases and at J to 1 base, leaving 6 bases not matched to a gene. The CDR3 sequence is 16 residues long. From germline, CDR1 is MNHEY and CDR2 SVGAGI. One Seattle source followed patients from active infection through their disease course. The material sequenced was peripheral blood. The receptor was derived from a woman aged 25-40 years with COVID-19, enrolled during active disease. The chain employs TRBV6-5 and TRBJ1-1, with 10 positions matching TRBD1. CDR3 DNA: TGTGCCAGCAGTTTACTTGGGACAGGGGAGAACACTGAAGCTTTCTTT. Translation: CASSLLGTGENTEAFF.